Below, one T cell receptor beta chain is given with its context. The assay was immunoSEQ multiplex PCR, and TCRdb's table has in-frame clones only and misses some. Of around 26,000 clones in the sample, under 95% were seen once. This CDR3 is 14 amino acids long. With 4 bases removed from V and 6 bases from J, the gap between germline ends came to 13 bases. Germline CDR1 is SEHNR and CDR2 is FQNEAQ (reference sequence). The sample belongs to a study of T cells in localized non-small cell lung cancer. This TCR came from a female donor older than 55 with stage II squamous cell lung carcinoma. This chain joins TRBV7-9 and TRBJ2-1, with D uncertain. This specimen consisted of peripheral blood, obtained before any cancer treatment. CDR3 sequence reads: CASSSNKGGNEQFF. DNA for the CDR3: TGTGCCAGCAGCTCAAACAAGGGCGGCAATGAGCAGTTCTTC. Full variable domain (missing parts from reference TRBV7-9 and TRBJ2-1): DTGVSQNPRHKITKRGQNVTFRCDPISEHNRLYWYRQTLGQGPEFLTYFQNEAQLEKSRLLSDRFSAERPKGSFSTLEIQRTEQGDSAMYLCASSSNKGGNEQFFGPGTRLTVL.